The clone carrying this T cell receptor beta chain was seen repeatedly, ten times or more. This sample is part of a study of human T cells and chemical hapten exposure. Study in general: Minor volume differences among pooled libraries chiefly drove per-sample TCR yield variation.

Sample time point: patch test 2, 6 weeks after DPC sensitization. The treatment was: therapeutic diphenylcyclopropenone sensitization with weekly scalp DPC. Each donor was an alopecia patient between 18 and 70 years of age who qualified for DPC. Single cDNA molecules in the library carried unique molecular identifiers attached during preparation. TCRdb recomputed calls from the RACE reads with MiXCR, one row per CDR3 protein. This table holds about 40,000 distinct CDR3 sequences, about 3% found once. Specimen: whole blood, collected in connection with sensitization to the hapten diphenylcyclopropenone (DPC). This TCR came from a man aged 40-49 years with alopecia areata. Some clones in this sample may be carry-over from other donors' samples.

The CDR3 here is CASSPLGTSGATDTQYF. The CDR3, as DNA: TGTGCCAGCAGCCCCCTTGGGACTAGCGGCGCCACAGATACGCAGTATTTT. This rearrangement joins TRBV9 to TRBJ2-3, with 11 bases identical to TRBD2. V was pared by 4 bases and J by 2 bases, with 9 bases of the junction left unmatched. The CDR3 runs to 17 residues. Germline V gene lookup returns CDR1 SGDLS and CDR2 YYNGEE.